Below are 20 T cell receptor beta chains sequenced from a single sample in a study of CD8+CD57+ T cells in acquired aplastic anemia. TCR beta VDJ and CDR3 were profiled, and genomic DNA was the template. TCRdb fed the reads into MiXCR, producing one record per CDR3 protein. Of approximately 170,000 distinct CDR3 sequences detected, less than 70% appear once; the ten largest clones hold 15% to 20%. Material: sorted CD4+, CD8+, or CD8+CD57+ T cells (not recorded which) from PBMCs. These receptors were collected from a human donor in good health, serving as a control.

The chain recombines TRBV5-1 with TRBJ1-2; 9 nucleotides match TRBD1. The ends lost 4 bases at V and 8 bases at J; junction bases unmatched: 6. Germline V gene sequence: CDR1 SGHRS, CDR2 YFSETQ. CDR3 length: 13 residues. DNA of the CDR3: TGCGCCAGCAGCGAACAGGGGGCACGGGGCTACACCTTC. Translation gives CASSEQGARGYTF.

This clonotype was counted many times. The chain uses TRBV20-1 and TRBJ1-1; possible D gene TRBD1, 5 bases. This CDR3 region has 12 residues. CDR1 DFQATT and CDR2 SNEGSKA come from the germline V gene (reference sequence). The ends were cut back, 0 bases at V and 11 bases at J, with 13 bases in the middle. The CDR3 DNA is TGCAGTGCTAGAGATCAGGGCTCCGGGGCTTTCTTT. This gives the protein CSARDQGSGAFF.

J is TRBJ2-3 and V is TRBV29-1; perhaps TRBD1 as D (5 bases). Germline loops: CDR1 SQVTM, CDR2 ANQGSEA. The CDR3 is 13 residues long. Trimming cost V 1 base and J 2 bases, with 7 bases left between them. In DNA, the CDR3 is TGCAGCGTTGAAGGACAGACCACAGATACGCAGTATTTT. Protein sequence: CSVEGQTTDTQYF.

The chain employs TRBV20-1 and TRBJ2-3, with 13 bases identical to TRBD2. The germline V gene has CDR1 DFQATT and CDR2 SNEGSKA (reference sequence). V shed 1 base, J shed 4 bases, and the junction held 11 bases outside the gene matches. CDR3 length: 18 amino acids. This chain's CDR3 is CSARGTSGGQGPPDTQYF. Here the CDR3 DNA reads TGCAGTGCTAGAGGGACTAGCGGGGGTCAGGGTCCCCCAGATACGCAGTATTTT.

V usage is TRBV7-2 and J usage is TRBJ1-6; D is possibly TRBD1 (6 bases). This CDR3 contains 14 residues. V was cut by 3 bases and J by 9 bases, with 12 bases left in between. The germline V gene has CDR1 SGHTA and CDR2 FQGNSA. The chain's CDR3 is CASSFRGQSSPLHF. CDR3 nucleotide sequence: TGTGCCAGCAGCTTCCGGGGACAAAGTTCACCCCTCCACTTT. Filled out from reference TRBV7-2 and TRBJ1-6, the complete variable domain reads GAGVSQSPSNKVTEKGKDVELRCDPISGHTALYWYRQSLGQGLEFLIYFQGNSAPDKSGLPSDRFSAERTGGSVSTLTIQRTQQEDSAVYLCASSFRGQSSPLHFGNGTRLTVT.

Comment on this clonotype: The junction shows a germline mismatch at one end, possibly a read error. The chain combines TRBV7-7 with TRBJ1-5, with D unclear. In germline, CDR1 is SSHAT, CDR2 FNYEAQ (reference sequence). This CDR3 spans 14 amino acids. The CDR3 sequence is CASSLVGLGETQHF. CDR3 in DNA: TGTGCTAGCAGCTTAGTGGGCCTTGGGGAGACCCAGCATTTT. Complete variable domain (other parts from reference TRBV7-7 and TRBJ1-5): GAGVSQSPRYKVTKRGQDVTLRCDPISSHATLYWYQQALGQGPEFLTYFNYEAQPDKSGLPSDRFSAERPEGSISTLTIQRTEQRDSAMYRCASSLVGLGETQHFGDGTRLSIL.

The sample holds many counts of this clonotype. V usage is TRBV6-1 and J usage is TRBJ1-3; D is possibly TRBD1 (5 bases). The CDR3 has 15 residues. With 8 bases removed from V and 2 bases from J, the gap between germline ends came to 16 bases. Looked up from germline, CDR1 is MNHNS and CDR2 is SASEGT. CDR3 nucleotides: TGTGCCAGCGACCGAAGTTACAGGACTGGAAACACCATATATTTT. Its protein product is CASDRSYRTGNTIYF.

Only a few counts were recorded for this clonotype. The genes are TRBV29-1 and TRBJ2-1; D is uncertain. V was pared by 4 bases and J by 2 bases, with 3 bases between. CDR3 length equals 11 residues. Per germline, CDR1 SQVTM and CDR2 ANQGSEA. CDR3 protein: CSVVAYNEQFF. CDR3 nucleotide sequence: TGCAGCGTTGTGGCCTACAATGAGCAGTTCTTC.

In its sample, this clonotype was seen many times. The genes are TRBV7-2 and TRBJ2-3; 10 bases are a match to TRBD2. This CDR3 has 17 amino acids. Trimming cost V 2 bases and J 2 bases; bases outside gene matches: 7. CDR1 and CDR2 (germline): SGHTA, FQGNSA. Here the CDR3 reads CASSLLSGGAPTDTQYF. Here the CDR3 DNA reads TGTGCCAGCAGCTTACTGAGCGGGGGGGCCCCCACAGATACGCAGTATTTT.

V gene TRBV7-9 combines with J gene TRBJ1-1; perhaps TRBD1 as D (6 bases). V was cut by 5 bases and J by 0 bases, with 13 bases left in between. Germline values: CDR1 SEHNR, CDR2 FQNEAQ (reference sequence). CDR3 length: 15 amino acids. CDR3 nucleotide sequence: TGTGCCAGCAGCAAAGGAGGACAGCTGAACACTGAAGCTTTCTTT. Translating gives CASSKGGQLNTEAFF.

V gene TRBV20-1 combines with J gene TRBJ2-7; 9 bases are shared with TRBD2. In germline, CDR1 is DFQATT, CDR2 SNEGSKA (reference sequence). CDR3 length equals 14 residues. Losses at the gene ends were 3 bases for V and 0 bases for J; bases not matched to a gene: 3. The CDR3 nucleotides are TGCAGTGCTAGTCCTAGCGGGGACTCCTACGAGCAGTACTTC. It specifies CSASPSGDSYEQYF.

The chain uses TRBV2 and TRBJ2-3; TRBD1 might be the D (5 bases). V was clipped by 2 bases and J by 4 bases, with 7 bases between them. The CDR3 has 13 residues. Germline lookup yields CDR1 SNHLY and CDR2 FYNNEI. The CDR3 here is CASSERGADTQYF. Here the CDR3 DNA reads TGTGCCAGCAGTGAAAGGGGCGCAGATACGCAGTATTTT.

The chain carries TRBV7-2 and TRBJ2-7; no firm D call. Germline CDR1 reads SGHTA; CDR2 reads FQGNSA. V lost 5 bases and J 6 bases, leaving 17 bases between the germline ends. The CDR3 spans 14 residues. Here the CDR3 reads CASSPRAEKGEQYF. The CDR3 DNA reads TGTGCCAGCAGCCCGCGCGCCGAGAAAGGCGAGCAGTACTTC.

This rearrangement joins TRBV19 to TRBJ2-5; D might be TRBD2 (6 bases). The germline CDR1 and CDR2 sequences are LNHDA and SQIVND (reference sequence). Deletions cut 3 bases from V and 5 bases from J, with 10 bases between. This CDR3 has 13 amino acids. The CDR3 sequence is CASSMGGVETQYF. DNA for the CDR3: TGTGCCAGTAGTATGGGGGGTGTGGAGACCCAGTACTTC.

The sample holds many counts of this clonotype. The chain links TRBV5-1 to TRBJ1-5, with D tentatively TRBD1 (5 bases). This CDR3 is built from 14 residues. The germline V gene has CDR1 SGHRS and CDR2 YFSETQ. Deletions cut 4 bases from V and 3 bases from J, with 11 bases between. CDR3 residues: CASSPDSNNQPQHF. Written as DNA, the CDR3 is TGCGCCAGCAGCCCAGACAGTAACAATCAGCCCCAGCATTTT.

This clonotype was counted between two and nine times. The chain joins TRBV20-1 to TRBJ1-5, with 8 bases lining up with TRBD1. V dropped 6 bases and J dropped 0; count of bases not matched to a gene: 10. CDR3 size: 16 residues. CDR1 DFQATT and CDR2 SNEGSKA come from the germline V gene (reference sequence). The CDR3 bases are TGCAGTGCGGGGAAAGGACAGGGTTATAGCAATCAGCCCCAGCATTTT. This gives the protein CSAGKGQGYSNQPQHF.

Remarks on this clonotype: The missing conserved phenylalanine or tryptophan at the end of this CDR3 makes a read error likely. J is TRBJ2-2 and V is TRBV19; D is unresolved. Deletions cut 8 bases from V and 7 bases from J, with 5 bases between. The CDR3 is 10 amino acids. Germline V gives CDR1 LNHDA, CDR2 SQIVND (reference sequence). DNA for the CDR3: TGTGCCAGTTGGGACGGGGAGCTGTTTTCT. Protein sequence: CASWDGELFS.

As concerns this clonotype: One junction end does not reproduce the germline sequence, and a read error may be involved. The J gene is TRBJ2-5, the V gene TRBV18; D is unclear. From germline, CDR1 is KGHSH and CDR2 LQKENI. The CDR3 totals 12 residues. In nucleotides, the CDR3 is TGTGCCAACTCACCAGTGGGAGAGACCCAGTACTTC. Amino acids: CANSPVGETQYF.

The chain recombines TRBV10-3 with TRBJ1-5, with TRBD1 matching over 8 bases. Germline-derived CDR1 and CDR2 are ENHRY and SYGVKD. The V segment lost 6 bases and the J segment 6 bases; nucleotides outside the gene matches: 7. The CDR3 loop spans 14 amino acids. CDR3 nucleotides: TGTGCCATCAGCGACCGACAGGGGAGTCAGCCCCAGCATTTT. Protein sequence: CAISDRQGSQPQHF.

Turning to this clonotype: At one end the junction does not follow the germline gene, possibly because of a read error. The chain joins TRBV11-2 to TRBJ2-1; TRBD2 agrees at 11 bases. The CDR3 loop spans 17 amino acids. The germline V gene encodes CDR1 SGHAT and CDR2 FQNNGV. CDR3 DNA sequence: TGTGCCAGCAGCTTACGTAGCGGGGGGGCCTCCTACGATGAGCTGTTCTTC. Protein: CASSLRSGGASYDELFF.